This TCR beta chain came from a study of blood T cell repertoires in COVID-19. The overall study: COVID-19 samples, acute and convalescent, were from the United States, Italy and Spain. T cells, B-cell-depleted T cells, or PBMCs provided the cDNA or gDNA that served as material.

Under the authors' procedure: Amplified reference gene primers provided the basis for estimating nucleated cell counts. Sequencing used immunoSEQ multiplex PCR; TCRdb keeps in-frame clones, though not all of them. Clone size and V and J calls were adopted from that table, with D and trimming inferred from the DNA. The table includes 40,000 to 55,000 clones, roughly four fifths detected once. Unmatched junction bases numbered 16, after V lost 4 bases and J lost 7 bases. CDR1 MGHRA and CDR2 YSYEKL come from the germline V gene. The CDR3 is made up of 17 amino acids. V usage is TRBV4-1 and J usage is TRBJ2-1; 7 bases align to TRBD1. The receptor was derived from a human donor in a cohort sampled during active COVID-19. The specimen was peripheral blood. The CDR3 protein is CASSRAVTGFPSNEQFF. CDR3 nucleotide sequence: TGCGCCAGCAGCCGCGCAGTGACAGGGTTCCCCTCAAATGAGCAGTTCTTC.